The sequence of this T cell receptor beta chain was determined in a study of spatial heterogeneity in lung cancer. TCRdb redid the calling of the 5' RACE reads with MiXCR, one entry per CDR3 protein. The top ten hold over 20% of the sample, which has about 27,000 distinct CDR3 sequences, around 7.4% seen once. Study-level points and caveats: In tumors, expanded intratumoral alpha and beta TCR counts tracked mutation counts.

Documented time point: sample taken at primary tumor resection. This CDR3 is built from 16 residues. V lost 3 bases and J lost 3; bases outside the gene matches: 7. CDR1 and CDR2 from the germline V gene are KGHSH and LQKENI. This clonotype was recorded many times. The antigen is not known. The V gene is TRBV18, the J gene TRBJ2-2; 7 positions agree with TRBD1. This material consisted of lung tumor tissue, taken at surgery. This clonotype was sampled from a male donor with early-stage non-small cell lung cancer. The CDR3 DNA follows: TGTGCCAGCTCACCTTACAGGGGAGAGGACACCGGGGAGCTGTTTTTT. Protein product: CASSPYRGEDTGELFF.